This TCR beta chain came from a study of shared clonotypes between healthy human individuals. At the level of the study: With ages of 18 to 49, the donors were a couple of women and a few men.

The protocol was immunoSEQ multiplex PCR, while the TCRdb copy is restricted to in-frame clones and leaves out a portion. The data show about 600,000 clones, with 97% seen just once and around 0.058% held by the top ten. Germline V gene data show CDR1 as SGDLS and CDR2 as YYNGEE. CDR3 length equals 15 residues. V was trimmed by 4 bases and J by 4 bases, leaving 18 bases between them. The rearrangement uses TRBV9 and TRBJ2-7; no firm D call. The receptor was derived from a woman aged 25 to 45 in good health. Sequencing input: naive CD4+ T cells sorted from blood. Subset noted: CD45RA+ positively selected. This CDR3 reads CASSPNIGSAYEQYF. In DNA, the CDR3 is TGTGCCAGCAGCCCAAACATCGGTTCGGCGTACGAGCAGTACTTC.